This T cell receptor (beta chain) appears in the sequencing data of a study of glioma-infiltrating T cells after dendritic cell vaccination. Notes on the study in general: Few patients contributed both blood and tumor specimens.

The ends were cut back, 8 bases at V and 3 bases at J, with 10 bases in the middle. The CDR3 runs 13 residues. CDR1 and CDR2 from the germline V gene are LGHNA and YNFKEQ. Only patients with spare fresh-frozen tumor and over two years of follow-up were included. Here immunoSEQ multiplex PCR was the method, and the copy in TCRdb shows in-frame clones only, minus some. The data hold 90,000 or so clones, with approximately 87% observed a single time. This clone was found a few times. Its target is not known. The source was blood, collected before dendritic cell vaccination. This receptor was identified in a human donor with glioblastoma. The chain uses TRBV4-2 and TRBJ2-2, with a weak D call TRBD2 (6 bases). Here the CDR3 DNA reads TGTGCCAGCCGGGAGCGCGACACCGGGGAGCTGTTTTTT. This codes for CASRERDTGELFF.